Listed below are T cell receptor beta chains from one sample, sequenced in a study of technical replicates of blood from a few donors. The protocol was immunoSEQ multiplex PCR, while the TCRdb copy is restricted to in-frame clones and leaves out a portion. The table shows about 70,000 clones, with around 97% occurring only once. The sequenced material came from T cells isolated from PBMCs. The receptor set was obtained from a human donor in good health. Both conserved end residues are part of each CDR3. Fields, in order: CDR3 length, clone size, V gene, J gene, D gene, CDR3 DNA, CDR3 protein. The D gene is left open where the match is weak. Size is stated for part of the rows, as once, few or many counts, or as a class when the clone is expanded.

>16|-|TRBV28|TRBJ1-4|TRBD1
TGTGCCAGCGGGGGGAGCGAACAGGGGTCTCGTGAAAAACTGTTTTTT
CASGGSEQGSREKLFF
>16|-|TRBV18|TRBJ2-7|TRBD2
TGTGCCAGCTCAATTACTATAGCGGGAGGGCCCCACGAGCAGTACTTC
CASSITIAGGPHEQYF
>12|-|TRBV5-1|TRBJ2-7|-
TGCGCCAGCAGCTTCGAGCCCTACGAGCAGTACTTC
CASSFEPYEQYF
>14|-|TRBV5-1|TRBJ2-5|TRBD1
TGCGCCAGCAGATGGGACAGGGGCCAAGAGACCCAGTACTTC
CASRWDRGQETQYF
>16|-|TRBV28|TRBJ2-7|TRBD2
TGTGCCAGCAGCTCCCTTGCTGGCGGGAGCCCCTACGAGCAGTACTTC
CASSSLAGGSPYEQYF
>13|-|TRBV29-1|TRBJ1-2|-
TGCAGCGTTGAATATACAGACGACTATGGCTACACCTTC
CSVEYTDDYGYTF
>16|-|TRBV5-1|TRBJ1-1|TRBD1
TGCGCCAGCAGCAGAACACAATCAGGGGGCAGGACTGAAGCTTTCTTT
CASSRTQSGGRTEAFF
>21|-|TRBV5-1|TRBJ1-3|TRBD1
TGCGCCAGCAGCCGGACCTACAGGGGGGCCGCACCACCGATCTCTGGAAACACCATATATTTT
CASSRTYRGAAPPISGNTIYF
>13|once|TRBV4-1|TRBJ1-2|TRBD1
TGCGCCAGCACCGGTTACAGGGGTAGCGGCTACACCTTC
CASTGYRGSGYTF
>13|-|TRBV6-1|TRBJ1-1|-
TGTGCCAGCAGGGATTTTCGGGAAACTGAAGCTTTCTTT
CASRDFRETEAFF
>16|-|TRBV10-2|TRBJ2-3|-
TGCGCCAGCAGTGAGGCCCTCCAGGGGAGCGTGGATACGCAGTATTTT
CASSEALQGSVDTQYF
>13|-|TRBV7-6|TRBJ2-7|-
TGTGCCAGCAGCAATACAGGGAACTACGAGCAGTACTTC
CASSNTGNYEQYF
>14|-|TRBV28|TRBJ1-3|-
TGTGCCAGCATCATTGGGGGCGCTGGAAACACCATATATTTT
CASIIGGAGNTIYF
>16|-|TRBV28|TRBJ2-3|TRBD2
TGTGCCAGCAATTCTCGGGGGGTCCTTAGTTCAGATACGCAGTATTTT
CASNSRGVLSSDTQYF
>15|-|TRBV23-1|TRBJ2-7|TRBD2
TGCGCCAGCAGTCAAGAACCTAGCGGGACCTACGAGCAGTACTTC
CASSQEPSGTYEQYF
>15|-|TRBV5-1|TRBJ2-1|TRBD1
TGCGCCAGCAGCTTGGGACAGGGGGGACTGAATGAGCAGTTCTTC
CASSLGQGGLNEQFF
>13|-|TRBV2|TRBJ1-1|-
TGTGCCAGCCTAAGTGGTGAAAACACTGAAGCTTTCTTT
CASLSGENTEAFF
>19|-|TRBV21-1|TRBJ1-1|-
TGTGCCAGCACCTGCGGGACAGGGCTTTCTCTGGGGTTAAACACTGAAGCTTTCTTT
CASTCGTGLSLGLNTEAFF
>14|once|TRBV5-8|TRBJ1-2|-
TGTGCCAGCAGCTTGTTCAACAGCAACTATGGCTACACCTTC
CASSLFNSNYGYTF
>16|-|TRBV27|TRBJ1-1|TRBD1
TGTGCCAGCAGAAGGGTAAGACAGGGTTTGGTAACTGAAGCTTTCTTT
CASRRVRQGLVTEAFF
>16|-|TRBV30|TRBJ1-1|-
TGTGCCGGCTTTGGTGGAGGGTTGGCCAAAAACACTGAAGCTTTCTTT
CAGFGGGLAKNTEAFF
>15|-|TRBV18|TRBJ1-1|-
TGTGCCAGCTCACCAACTCCGCCGGGATACACTGAAGCTTTCTTT
CASSPTPPGYTEAFF